Shown below are 19 T cell receptor beta chains from a single sample sequenced in a study of identical twins. TCRdb re-called the 5' RACE reads with MiXCR, one entry per CDR3 protein. The sample contains hundreds of thousands of distinct CDR3 sequences, about a tenth of which appear only once. Input material: memory (CD45RO+) T cells sorted from blood. The receptors shown here come from a woman aged 18-29 years in good health.

A few counts support this clonotype. The genes are TRBV18 and TRBJ1-1, with 8 bases that match TRBD1. Germline CDR1 reads KGHSH; CDR2 reads LQKENI. This CDR3 has 15 residues. V lost 3 bases to trimming and J lost 3 bases; unmatched junction nucleotides: 6. Written as DNA, the CDR3 is TGTGCCAGCTCACCCGGGGGACAGGTATACACTGAAGCTTTCTTT. Its translation is CASSPGGQVYTEAFF.

This clonotype came up a few times. J is TRBJ2-1 and V is TRBV9; 8 bases match TRBD1. The J segment lost 1 base and the V segment lost 0 bases, leaving 3 bases of the junction unmatched. Germline assignment: CDR1 SGDLS and CDR2 YYNGEE. The CDR3 runs 16 residues. The CDR3 DNA sequence: TGTGCCAGCAGCGTAGAAGGACAGGGATCCTACAATGAGCAGTTCTTC. It specifies CASSVEGQGSYNEQFF.

V is TRBV20-1 and J is TRBJ2-4, with D possibly matching TRBD2 (6 bases). V lost 5 bases to trimming and J lost 8 bases, with 16 bases between them. Germline V gives CDR1 DFQATT, CDR2 SNEGSKA (reference sequence). The CDR3 consists of 13 residues. The CDR3 region has the DNA TGCAGTGCTCGCTGGCGGGACGGGCACATTCAGTACTTC. This translates into CSARWRDGHIQYF.

This clonotype has a count of ten or more. The chain couples TRBV7-9 to TRBJ2-7; TRBD2 matches at 9 bases. The CDR3 spans 14 residues. Trimming at V came to 3 bases and at J to 3 bases, leaving 3 bases not matched to a gene. Germline CDR1 and CDR2: SEHNR and FQNEAQ (reference sequence). Here the CDR3 reads CASSFGTSIYEQYF. CDR3 coding DNA: TGTGCCAGCAGCTTCGGGACTAGCATCTACGAGCAGTACTTC.

This clonotype occurred a few times. This CDR3 reads CSARTAQGYRTEAFF. CDR3 in DNA: TGCAGTGCTAGAACAGCACAGGGGTATAGAACTGAAGCTTTCTTT. The chain couples TRBV20-1 to TRBJ1-1, with TRBD1 identical over 7 bases. The CDR3 has 15 residues. V was clipped by 2 bases and J by 5 bases; unmatched bases: 11. Germline CDR1 DFQATT, CDR2 SNEGSKA (reference sequence).

This clonotype occurred many times. This chain uses TRBV5-1 with TRBJ2-7, with 8 bases fitting TRBD2. J lost 2 bases, V lost 0 bases, and 7 bases had no gene match. Germline V gives CDR1 SGHRS, CDR2 YFSETQ. The CDR3 runs 16 residues. CDR3 DNA sequence: TGCGCCAGCAGCTTGGTAAGCGGGAGTTTCCCCTACGAGCAGTACTTC. It translates to CASSLVSGSFPYEQYF.

There are many counts of this clonotype. This chain joins TRBV2 and TRBJ1-5; D unresolved. The germline V gene has CDR1 SNHLY and CDR2 FYNNEI. V dropped 3 bases and J dropped 5 bases, with 14 bases sitting between them. This CDR3 region has 15 residues. As DNA, the CDR3 is TGTGCCAGCAGTGAGTTTCAGGTGGTTTATCAGCCCCAGCATTTT. This gives the protein CASSEFQVVYQPQHF.

This clonotype was found many times. The CDR3 DNA follows: TGTGCCAGCAGCCTGGACCCTCAGACTACATTCGAGCAGTTCTTC. This codes for CASSLDPQTTFEQFF. The V call is TRBV12-3 or TRBV12-4, the J call TRBJ2-1, with a tentative D call TRBD2 (5 bases). V lost 6 bases and J 10 bases, leaving 22 bases between the germline ends. This CDR3 contains 15 residues.

This clonotype was seen a handful of times. V is TRBV20-1 and J is TRBJ2-1; TRBD1 matches 9 bases. V trimming: 5 bases; J trimming: 9 bases; junction bases outside the gene matches: 14. The germline V gene has CDR1 DFQATT and CDR2 SNEGSKA (reference sequence). The CDR3 has 15 amino acids. The CDR3 protein is CSARPTDRGKGEQFF. CDR3 bases: TGCAGTGCTCGCCCCACGGACAGGGGTAAAGGTGAGCAGTTCTTC.

This clonotype was picked up many times. The chain joins TRBV20-1 to TRBJ1-6; TRBD1 matches at 7 bases. The V segment lost 5 bases and the J segment 7 bases; nucleotides outside the gene matches: 8. CDR3 size: 14 residues. Germline V CDR1 and CDR2: DFQATT, SNEGSKA (reference sequence). Written as DNA, the CDR3 is TGCAGTGCTGGGTCCGGGACAGAGAATTCACCCCTCCACTTT. Encoded protein: CSAGSGTENSPLHF.

This chain joins TRBV20-1 and TRBJ1-4; D perhaps matches TRBD1 (5 bases). V was trimmed by 0 bases and J by 7 bases, leaving 15 bases between them. CDR3 length: 15 amino acids. Germline lookup yields CDR1 DFQATT and CDR2 SNEGSKA (reference sequence). The CDR3 loop is CSARDRAGSSEKLFF. DNA of the CDR3: TGCAGTGCTAGAGATAGGGCAGGGAGCAGTGAAAAACTGTTTTTT.

This clonotype was seen more than once but under ten times. The rearrangement uses TRBV18 and TRBJ2-1, with a tentative D call TRBD2 (5 bases). V was pared by 3 bases and J by 8 bases, with 11 bases between. Germline V gives CDR1 KGHSH, CDR2 LQKENI. The CDR3 is 13 amino acids. CDR3 residues: CASSPRGNYEQFF. The CDR3 DNA sequence: TGTGCCAGCTCACCCCGGGGAAACTATGAGCAGTTCTTC. Filled out from reference TRBV18 and TRBJ2-1, the complete variable domain reads NAGVMQNPRHLVRRRGQEARLRCSPMKGHSHVYWYRQLPEEGLKFMVYLQKENIIDESGMPKERFSAEFPKEGPSILRIQQVVRGDSAAYFCASSPRGNYEQFFGPGTRLTVL.

J is TRBJ2-7 and V is TRBV2; a possible D gene is TRBD1 (6 bases). Germline values: CDR1 SNHLY, CDR2 FYNNEI. Trimming removed 7 bases from V and 4 bases from J, with 14 bases in between. This CDR3 is 13 amino acids long. The CDR3 nucleotides read TGTGCCAGCAACGGCAGGGGTTTTTACGAGCAGTACTTC. This encodes CASNGRGFYEQYF.

The table lists this clonotype with a few counts. The V call is TRBV7-2, the J call TRBJ2-1; TRBD2 matches at 7 bases. Per the germline V gene, CDR1 is SGHTA and CDR2 is FQGNSA. V lost 3 bases, J lost 2 bases, and 4 bases stayed unmatched. There are 15 residues in the CDR3. CDR3 sequence reads: CASSLGLPTYNEQFF. The CDR3 DNA follows: TGTGCCAGCAGCTTGGGACTACCCACCTACAATGAGCAGTTCTTC.

This chain links TRBV5-5 with TRBJ2-1; D gene unclear. The ends were cut back, 4 bases at V and 7 bases at J, with 18 bases in the middle. Germline CDR1 and CDR2: SGHKS and YYEKEE (reference sequence). The CDR3 is made up of 15 amino acids. The CDR3 bases are TGTGCCAGCAGCCCCGGGCGGAGACTGGATAATGAGCAGTTCTTC. Its translation is CASSPGRRLDNEQFF.

This clonotype was detected a few times. The chain employs TRBV29-1 and TRBJ2-1; 11 bases agree with TRBD2. V trimming: 7 bases; J trimming: 7 bases; junction bases outside the gene matches: 9. This CDR3 region has 14 residues. Germline loops: CDR1 SQVTM, CDR2 ANQGSEA. The CDR3 nucleotides read TGCAGCGGTAGCGGGAGGGCCGGGGTGAATGAGCAGTTCTTC. It yields the protein CSGSGRAGVNEQFF.

In its sample, this clonotype was seen a few times. The rearrangement links TRBV5-1 to TRBJ1-1; D uncertain. Between the trimmed V and J ends, which lost 0 bases and 3 bases, there was a span of 9 bases. CDR1 and CDR2 from the germline V gene are SGHRS and YFSETQ. This CDR3 comprises 14 residues. The DNA for the CDR3 is TGCGCCAGCAGCTTGGATGGGTTATACACTGAAGCTTTCTTT. As protein: CASSLDGLYTEAFF.

This sequence joins TRBV5-6 and TRBJ2-7; no reliable D call. V shed 2 bases and J shed 6 bases, with 15 bases lying between them. CDR3 length equals 14 residues. Per germline, CDR1 SGHDT and CDR2 YYEEEE. CDR3 bases: TGTGCCAGCAGCTTCTTAAACCGGGTTCGCGAGCAGTACTTC. Encoded protein: CASSFLNRVREQYF.

The rearrangement joins TRBV7-2 to TRBJ2-7; D may be TRBD2 (6 bases). Germline CDR1 SGHTA, CDR2 FQGNSA. V lost 0 bases, J lost 5 bases, and 14 bases lay in between. The CDR3 sequence is 15 residues long. The CDR3 region is CASSLAGTGSNEQYF. For the CDR3, the DNA is TGTGCCAGCAGCTTAGCCGGGACTGGAAGTAACGAGCAGTACTTC. The complete variable domain, with remaining parts taken from reference TRBV7-2 and TRBJ2-7, reads GAGVSQSPSNKVTEKGKDVELRCDPISGHTALYWYRQSLGQGLEFLIYFQGNSAPDKSGLPSDRFSAERTGGSVSTLTIQRTQQEDSAVYLCASSLAGTGSNEQYFGPGTRLTVT.